This T cell receptor beta chain was documented in a study of T cells in Graves' hyperthyroidism and ophthalmopathy (dated by TCRdb to 2018 to 2020). For the study in its entirety: Peripheral blood was collected at initial diagnosis, before any treatment. A discovery cohort of about 96 patients, 43 with Graves' ophthalmopathy and under 60 with stable Graves' hyperthyroidism, was used to find distinguishing TCR V-J signatures. An independent validation cohort of under 20 hyperthyroidism patients and approximately 16 patients who later progressed to ophthalmopathy tested prospective prediction of ophthalmopathy. For training and testing, the 100 or so patients in the discovery cohort were randomly divided in a 7:3 ratio. The study also compared thyroid tissue and blood T-cell repertoires from over 5 Graves' hyperthyroidism patients. After blood sampling, hyperthyroidism patients were treated with methimazole at a starting dose of 30 mg daily, and ophthalmopathy patients were treated with high-dose intravenous methylprednisolone. The paper reports TCR Vbeta CDR3 sequencing of some 140 peripheral blood samples: approximately 41 ophthalmopathy, fewer than 80 hyperthyroidism and around 17 progressor patients. Results and caveats for the whole study, not just this receptor: A 13 V-J signature model separated ophthalmopathy from stable hyperthyroidism, with approximately 86% sensitivity and roughly 81% specificity in cross-validation and 80%/75% in testing. In validation, the model predicted progression to ophthalmopathy with about 71% sensitivity and less than 75% specificity, a median of about 6 months before onset. Most expanded thyroid clonotypes (frequency above 0.001) were also found in blood, which suggests that blood repertoires may mirror thyroid immune responses. Sample size was not statistically predetermined, and blinding of investigators to group allocation was not performed.

TCR beta CDR3 regions were amplified from RNA transcripts. A first-round RT-PCR of the TCR CDR3 used the HTBI primer set with the Qiagen OneStep RT-PCR kit. The libraries were constructed in a second round of multiplex PCR and then size-selected and purified. Paired-end sequencing of the libraries was performed with 100 bp reads on an Illumina HiSeq2000. Per the source publication's procedure: SOAPnuke was used to process the raw data, throwing out any read that contained adapters or uncalled bases, had a mean Phred below 15, or lacked an exact constant-primer or identifier match. COPE v1.2.5 was used to merge high-quality paired reads, and clonotypes were defined as unique nucleotide sequences. MiTCR v1.1 was used to align clonotypes to the IMGT TRBV, TRBD and TRBJ reference segments. The analysis was restricted to V-J combinations with a frequency above 0.0001, which together covered 99% to 99.2% of the repertoires. A TCS score was defined as the ratio between F50 (clonal expansion) and ExV (chaos), using BLOSUM62-based TCRdist between CDR3 peptides within each V-J. Welch's t-statistics and random forest reduced around 510 V-J features to 13, which were used in a naive Bayes classifier (R e1071). TCRdb applied fastp at Q25 and MiXCR to the public reads, then kept only in-frame beta chains. Entries that share a CDR3 protein sequence are merged under the most common genes and DNA. The V and J calls follow TCRdb's processing rather than the paper's. This sample holds some 720,000 distinct CDR3 sequences; about a sixth were observed only once. Of the sample, 8.4% falls within the top ten clones.

To note about this clonotype: Its antigen remains unidentified. Base qualities are not provided; no much larger clone lies one nucleotide away.

Stable Graves' hyperthyroidism was defined as the absence of progression to ophthalmopathy over 18 months of follow-up. Hyperthyroidism patients were newly diagnosed, with disease duration under 2 months, and aged 18 to 65 years. Exclusion was applied to patients with uncontrolled infections, other autoimmune diseases, pregnancy or lactation. Clinical symptoms, serum thyroxine and TRAb, thyroid ultrasound, and orbital computed tomography formed the basis for the diagnoses. PBMCs were separated from roughly 10 ml of fresh peripheral blood using Ficoll-Paque density gradient centrifugation. Trizol reagent was used to extract total RNA, and RNA quality was then checked on an Agilent 2100 Bioanalyzer. From V the trimming removes 5 bases and from J it removes 3 bases, while the gene matches leave 6 bases of the junction unaccounted for. The cysteine opens and the phenylalanine closes a CDR3 of 17 amino acids. The kept DNA is CDR3 alone, 51 bases in frame from the first base. Based on the germline V gene, the CDR1 and CDR2 sequences are SGHTA and FQGTGA.

The chain couples TRBV7-3 to TRBJ2-2; 13 bases in between match TRBD2. This receptor was identified in a man younger than 30 with Graves' hyperthyroidism. Sample: blood. The nucleotide sequence reads as follows: TGTGCCAGCAGCCCACTAGCGGGAGGGGGGGACACCGGGGAGCTGTTTTTT. Its protein reads: CASSPLAGGGDTGELFF. Where the CDR3 stops, the reference TRBV7-3 and TRBJ2-2 genes take over; the full variable domain is GAGVSQTPSNKVTEKGKYVELRCDPISGHTALYWYRQSLGQGPEFLIYFQGTGAADDSGLPNDRFFAVRPEGSVSTLKIQRTERGDSAVYLCASSPLAGGGDTGELFFGEGSRLTVL.